Following are 11 T cell receptor beta chains from one sample sequenced in a study of blood T cell repertoires in COVID-19. Profiling relied on immunoSEQ multiplex PCR, and the TCRdb table lists in-frame clones only, not all of them. The sample includes 130,000 or so clones, 80% to 85% of them seen just once. Sequencing was carried out using PBMCs or T cells enriched from blood (not recorded which). The source of these receptors is a woman in her 30s who had recovered from COVID-19.

The V and J genes are TRBV29-1 and TRBJ2-1; 11 bases align to TRBD1. The CDR3 is made up of 13 amino acids. V dropped 6 bases and J dropped 7; count of bases not matched to a gene: 5. The germline CDR1 and CDR2 sequences are SQVTM and ANQGSEA. CDR3 protein: CSVRTGGSNEQFF. In DNA, the CDR3 is TGCAGCGTCCGGACAGGGGGCTCGAATGAGCAGTTCTTC.

The chain uses TRBV11-1 and TRBJ1-1, with unresolved D. The CDR3 has 15 residues. Germline CDR1 reads SGHAT; CDR2 reads FQDESV (reference sequence). V was clipped by 8 bases and J by 1 base, with 17 bases between them. The CDR3 region is CASAPDSGENTEAFF. The CDR3 DNA is TGTGCCAGCGCGCCGGACTCTGGGGAGAACACTGAAGCTTTCTTT.

The chain employs TRBV14 and TRBJ2-1; 9 bases match TRBD2. Germline V gives CDR1 SGHDN, CDR2 FVKESK. Unmatched junction bases numbered 11, after V lost 2 bases and J lost 6 bases. The CDR3 contains 17 residues. CDR3 loop: CASSQHLSSGKLNEQFF. The DNA for the CDR3 is TGTGCCAGCAGCCAACATTTGTCTAGCGGGAAGCTCAATGAGCAGTTCTTC.

V and J are TRBV2 and TRBJ2-5, with D perhaps matching TRBD1 (6 bases). The germline CDR1 and CDR2 sequences are SNHLY and FYNNEI. This CDR3 contains 15 residues. The V gene lost 3 bases and the J gene lost 0 bases, with 11 bases spanning the gap. The CDR3 region has the DNA TGTGCCAGCAGTGAGCTAAGGGGGTACCAAGAGACCCAGTACTTC. This encodes CASSELRGYQETQYF.

The gene calls are TRBV28 and TRBJ2-7; 7 bases agree with TRBD2. CDR3 length: 14 residues. The germline gives CDR1 MDHEN, CDR2 SYDVKM. V lost 3 bases to trimming and J lost 7 bases; unmatched junction nucleotides: 9. The CDR3 protein is CASSLSAGVREQYF. In DNA, the CDR3 is TGTGCCAGCAGTTTGTCGGCGGGAGTACGAGAGCAGTACTTC.

V gene TRBV19 combines with J gene TRBJ2-1, with a weak D call TRBD1 (5 bases). The CDR3 runs 11 residues. Germline V CDR1 and CDR2: LNHDA, SQIVND (reference sequence). V was cut by 5 bases and J by 12 bases, with 11 bases left in between. The CDR3 spells CASSEGVGQFF. DNA for the CDR3: TGTGCCAGTAGTGAAGGGGTCGGGCAGTTCTTC. Full variable domain (outside the CDR3, taken from reference TRBV19 and TRBJ2-1): DGGITQSPKYLFRKEGQNVTLSCEQNLNHDAMYWYRQDPGQGLRLIYYSQIVNDFQKGDIAEGYSVSREKKESFPLTVTSAQKNPTAFYLCASSEGVGQFFGPGTRLTVL.

V usage is TRBV9 and J usage is TRBJ2-1, with D possibly matching TRBD2 (8 bases). The germline CDR1 and CDR2 sequences are SGDLS and YYNGEE. The V end was cut by 4 bases, the J end by 8 bases, with 22 bases between. The CDR3 totals 16 residues. The CDR3 region is CASSPRGSGSVDEQFF. The CDR3 region has the DNA TGTGCCAGCAGCCCCAGGGGGAGCGGGAGCGTCGATGAGCAGTTCTTC.

J is TRBJ2-5 and V is TRBV15; 10 bases are shared with TRBD1. There are 15 residues in the CDR3. Germline CDR1 is LNHNV and CDR2 is YYDKDF (reference sequence). V gave up 3 bases and J gave up 5 bases; unmatched junction bases: 6. The CDR3 DNA is TGTGCCACCAGCAGCTCGACAGGGGGCAGGGAGACCCAGTACTTC. Encoded protein: CATSSSTGGRETQYF.

This clone has just a few counts. Here the CDR3 reads CASSSQGDTQYF. The CDR3 DNA reads TGTGCCAGCAGCAGTCAGGGGGATACGCAGTATTTT. The V and J genes are TRBV7-2 and TRBJ2-3, with D perhaps TRBD1 (6 bases). The ends were cut back, 5 bases at V and 6 bases at J, with 9 bases in the middle. Germline V gives CDR1 SGHTA, CDR2 FQGNSA. CDR3 length: 12 amino acids.

The V and J genes are TRBV11-2 and TRBJ1-6; TRBD1 agrees at 9 bases. The V gene end was trimmed by 5 bases and the J gene end by 8 bases; junction bases not matched to a gene: 4. Germline-derived CDR1 and CDR2 are SGHAT and FQNNGV. This CDR3 is built from 14 residues. CDR3 coding DNA: TGTGCCAGCAGCCGGGGACAGGGTTATTCACCCCTCCACTTT. Translated: CASSRGQGYSPLHF.

This chain links TRBV19 with TRBJ1-5; no clear D. The CDR3 is made up of 15 amino acids. Germline CDR1 is LNHDA and CDR2 is SQIVND (reference sequence). Trimming cost V 7 bases and J 2 bases, with 15 bases left between them. The CDR3 DNA reads as TGTGCCAGTAACCATGGAGGGCTTGGCAATCAGCCCCAGCATTTT. Translated: CASNHGGLGNQPQHF. The complete variable domain, with remaining parts taken from reference TRBV19 and TRBJ1-5, reads DGGITQSPKYLFRKEGQNVTLSCEQNLNHDAMYWYRQDPGQGLRLIYYSQIVNDFQKGDIAEGYSVSREKKESFPLTVTSAQKNPTAFYLCASNHGGLGNQPQHFGDGTRLSIL.